This TCR beta chain was profiled in a study of blood T cell repertoires in COVID-19 (dated by TCRdb to about 2020). Concerning the study at large: Samples from collaborators originated in the United States, Italy and Spain and spanned both the acute and convalescent phases of COVID-19. Where available, HLA class I and class II types were obtained from metadata supplied by the sample provider rather than from assay-based typing. The repertoires were released in a freely available public database meant as a resource for research on the immune response to SARS-CoV-2. The material from the prospective study consisted of cDNA or gDNA derived from T cells, B-cell-depleted T cells, or PBMCs. Deeply sampled blood TCRbeta repertoires from subjects exposed to, actively infected with, or recovered from COVID-19 were included in the dataset. The sample metadata nearly always contained a de-identified subject ID, COVID-19 status, age in years and sex. The samples were drawn from the first 160 participants of the ongoing ImmuneRACE study and from over a thousand subjects provided by 6 global collaborators. General findings and caveats noted by the study authors: How much clinical and demographic metadata was included differed by source and by participant, and the metadata was provided uncurated.

Each collaborating institution followed its own protocols to collect whole blood in K2EDTA tubes. For TCRbeta analysis, collaborators shipped samples as frozen whole blood, isolated PBMCs, or DNA extracted from either of those sample types. CDR1 SGHRS and CDR2 YFSETQ were looked up in the germline V gene. V was cut back by 2 bases and J by 0 bases, leaving a gap of 8 bases between them. Counted from cysteine to phenylalanine, this CDR3 has 15 amino acids. Just CDR3 DNA is preserved here, 45 bases in frame from base 1. This clone appeared a single time. Its target antigen remains unknown. No per-base quality is available; no much larger clone lies one base away. TCRbeta CDR3 regions were amplified from genomic DNA by means of the immunoSEQ Assay, a bias-controlled multiplex PCR. On the authors' methods: The number of nucleated cells in each sample was estimated by amplification of reference gene primers within the assay. Sequence reads were collapsed and filtered to measure the absolute abundance of every unique TCRbeta CDR3 rearrangement. For each sample, productive Simpson clonality was calculated by taking the square root of Simpson's diversity index across productive rearrangements. Drawn from immuneACCESS, this table holds only the in-frame rearrangements with V and J called that TCRdb kept. Clones are partly lost; checked studies trace under half to an unresolved V gene and leave the rest unexplained. V, J and clone size are taken as reported in that table, and D and trimming were inferred from the DNA itself. This sample comprises roughly 120,000 clones, about 80% of them detected only once. Over 7.5% of the sample is in the top ten clones.

The sequenced material came from peripheral blood. The sequence is built from TRBV5-1 and TRBJ2-2; a tentative D match to TRBD2 spans 5 bases. The sequence came from a woman between 35 and 50 years old with acute or convalescent COVID-19. The sequenced DNA is TGCGCCAGCAGCTTAACGACTACGAACACCGGGGAGCTGTTTTTT. It specifies CASSLTTTNTGELFF.